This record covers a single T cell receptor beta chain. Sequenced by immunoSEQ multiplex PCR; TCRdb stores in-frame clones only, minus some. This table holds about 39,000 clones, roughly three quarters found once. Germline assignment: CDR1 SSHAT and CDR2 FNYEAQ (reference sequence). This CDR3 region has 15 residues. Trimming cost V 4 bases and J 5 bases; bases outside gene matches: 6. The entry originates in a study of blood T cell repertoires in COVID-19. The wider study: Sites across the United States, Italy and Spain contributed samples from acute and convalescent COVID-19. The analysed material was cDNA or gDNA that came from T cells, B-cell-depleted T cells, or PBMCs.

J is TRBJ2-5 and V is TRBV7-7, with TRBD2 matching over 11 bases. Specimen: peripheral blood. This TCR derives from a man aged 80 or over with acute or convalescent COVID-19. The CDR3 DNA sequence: TGTGCCAGCAGCTCAATAGCGGGGGGGCCTGAGACCCAGTACTTC. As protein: CASSSIAGGPETQYF.